This T cell receptor (beta chain) was sequenced in a study of vaccination and CD4 T cells after COVID-19. On the study more broadly: The peptides that stimulated the cells were overlapping spike peptides from SARS-CoV-2, HCoV-NL63, HCoV-OC43 and HCoV-229E. Each control culture was treated with a CEFX pool, an HIV-1 Nef pool, or no peptide. The study's findings and limits: Early timepoints after natural infection were not analyzed in these convalescent patients.

Regarding treatment: roughly 11-day PBMC culture with coronavirus spike peptide pools or control peptides (ViraFEST assay). Peptide-pool expansion of antigen-specific T cells preceded TCR sequencing in ViraFEST. Germline V gene data show CDR1 as SGHKS and CDR2 as YYEKEE (reference sequence). V was cut by 4 bases and J by 6 bases, with 16 bases left in between. This CDR3 has 15 amino acids. Only one count was recorded for this clonotype. Its target is unknown. Scientists ran DNA taken from cultured CD4+ T cells through the Oncomine TCR Beta short-read assay for sequencing. In TCRdb, the PCR reads were re-called with MiXCR into one record per CDR3 protein. The sample holds around 25,000 distinct CDR3 sequences, approximately 39% seen once.

Sequencing was carried out using CD4+ T cells from blood, cultured in vitro. The rearrangement joins TRBV5-5 to TRBJ2-2, with D perhaps given as TRBD1 or TRBD2 (5 bases each). The source of this sequence is a human donor who had recovered from COVID-19. CDR3 in DNA: TGTGCCAGCAGCGCCGCCGGGACCCCGGCCGGGGAGCTGTTTTTT. Translating gives CASSAAGTPAGELFF.